Detailed here is one T cell receptor beta chain. What it binds is not known. The data stem from a study of early T cells in non-severe SARS-CoV-2 infection. Overall study context: The sequenced material was bulk RNA from unsorted whole blood, and its chains were unpaired. Study results and caveats: VDJdb matching favored anti-spike CD8 responses, missing private and CD4 specificities.

The CDR3 is made up of 15 amino acids. V shed 1 base, J shed 11 bases, and the junction held 8 bases outside the gene matches. Germline V gene lookup returns CDR1 MGHRA and CDR2 YSYEKL. Each cDNA molecule carried a unique molecular identifier. TCRdb used MiXCR to reprocess the 5' RACE reads, holding one entry per CDR3 protein. The sample lists about 67,000 distinct CDR3 sequences, 11% occurring once. The J gene is TRBJ1-1, the V gene TRBV4-1, with 12 bases aligning to TRBD1. The source of this sequence is an adult who was a healthcare worker with PCR-confirmed SARS-CoV-2 infection or an uninfected control (not recorded which). The sequencing sample was made of whole blood. This CDR3 is CASSQVFGTGGQAFF. CDR3 DNA sequence: TGCGCCAGCAGCCAAGTCTTCGGGACAGGGGGCCAGGCTTTCTTT.